A single sample is the source of the 18 T cell receptor beta chains below, sequenced in a study of graft-versus-host responses after intestinal transplantation (dated by TCRdb to the early 2020s). Libraries were built with the immunoSEQ multiplex PCR assay. TCRdb's version of the immuneACCESS table is confined to in-frame rearrangements and falls short of the full clone set. An unresolved V gene accounts for under half of the shortfall where checked; the remainder is of unknown origin. Present in this sample are roughly 97,000 clones, less than 90% of which were seen just once. Of the sample, 0.9% is held by the ten largest clones. The time point label, read with the paper, signifies: cells obtained before transplantation from donor or recipient. No antigen has been assigned to these receptors. Sequencing was performed on unstimulated CD4+ T cells sorted from spleen or lymph node cells, taken before intestinal transplant. The source is a human donor who received an intestinal transplant.

The CDR3, as DNA: TGTGCCAGCACTAGGACTAGCAGGCTATACAATGAGCAGTTCTTC. Translated: CASTRTSRLYNEQFF. The V call is TRBV2, the J call TRBJ2-1; 8 bases are shared with TRBD2. Germline V gene sequence: CDR1 SNHLY, CDR2 FYNNEI. Trimming removed 7 bases from V and 4 bases from J; junction bases left unmatched: 9. CDR3 size: 15 residues.

V usage is TRBV11-3 and J usage is TRBJ2-3; no clear D. CDR1 is SGHNT and CDR2 is YENEEA in the germline V gene. The CDR3 consists of 13 residues. Trimming cost V 0 bases and J 4 bases, with 5 bases left between them. The CDR3 DNA is TGTGCCAGCAGCTTAGATCGATCAGATACGCAGTATTTT. Protein: CASSLDRSDTQYF.

The chain is built from TRBV25-1 and TRBJ2-6, with D unresolved. CDR3 size: 13 residues. Germline V CDR1 and CDR2: MGHDK, SYGVNS. Trimming left V 10 bases short and J 0 bases short, with 7 bases between. The chain's CDR3 is CATGFSGANVLTF. CDR3 sequence (DNA): TGTGCCACGGGCTTCTCTGGGGCCAACGTCCTGACTTTC. Full variable domain (rest looked up from reference TRBV25-1 and TRBJ2-6): EADIYQTPRYLVIGTGKKITLECSQTMGHDKMYWYQQDPGMELHLIHYSYGVNSTEKGDLSSESTVSRIRTEHFPLTLESARPSHTSQYLCATGFSGANVLTFGAGSRLTVL.

This clone was detected once. This chain connects TRBV2 to TRBJ2-7; possible D gene TRBD1, 6 bases. Germline V CDR1 and CDR2: SNHLY, FYNNEI. V lost 9 bases and J lost 2, with 14 bases in between. There are 13 residues in the CDR3. CDR3 region: CASLRGFAYEQYF. For the CDR3, the DNA is TGTGCCAGTCTAAGGGGGTTTGCCTACGAGCAGTACTTC.

The table lists this clone with a count of one. The rearrangement links TRBV11-2 to TRBJ2-1, with TRBD1 identical over 7 bases. The trim removed 5 bases at V and 1 base at J, leaving 11 bases unmatched. This CDR3 region has 17 residues. CDR1 and CDR2 (germline): SGHAT, FQNNGV. CDR3: CASSPTRQGPSYNEQFF. The CDR3 region has the DNA TGTGCCAGCAGCCCAACAAGACAGGGACCGTCCTACAATGAGCAGTTCTTC.

CDR3 region: CASSLETSGTDTQYF. The DNA of the CDR3 is TGTGCCAGCAGCTTGGAGACTAGCGGCACAGATACGCAGTATTTT. The chain joins TRBV5-4 to TRBJ2-3; 8 bases match TRBD2. The CDR3 sequence is 15 residues long. Trimming cost V 0 bases and J 1 base; bases outside gene matches: 1. Looked up from germline, CDR1 is SGHNT and CDR2 is YYREEE (reference sequence).

The J gene is TRBJ2-3, the V gene TRBV6-4, with 12 bases that match TRBD1. Germline assignment: CDR1 MRHNA and CDR2 SNTAGT. The CDR3 runs 16 residues. The trim removed 3 bases at V and 4 bases at J, leaving 5 bases unmatched. The CDR3 region has the DNA TGTGCCAGCAGTGATGCCGGGACAGGGGGCCCAGATACGCAGTATTTT. It specifies CASSDAGTGGPDTQYF.

The V call is TRBV10-3, the J call TRBJ2-5; no firm D call. From germline, CDR1 is ENHRY and CDR2 SYGVKD. Trimming shortened V by 4 bases and J by 3 bases, and 6 bases separated the two germline ends. This CDR3 is 12 amino acids long. Here the CDR3 DNA reads TGTGCCATCAGTGCCACAAAAGAGACCCAGTACTTC. Translating gives CAISATKETQYF.

This clone has just one count. The chain uses TRBV5-4 and TRBJ2-2; unclear D gene. V lost 2 bases and J 7 bases, leaving 12 bases between the germline ends. Per germline, CDR1 SGHNT and CDR2 YYREEE (reference sequence). The CDR3 is made up of 14 amino acids. The CDR3 sequence is CASSLKGFNGELFF. CDR3 in DNA: TGTGCCAGCAGCTTAAAAGGGTTCAACGGGGAGCTGTTTTTT.

The chain carries TRBV5-6 and TRBJ1-2; D uncertain. The germline CDR1 and CDR2 sequences are SGHDT and YYEEEE. The CDR3 is made up of 11 amino acids. Trimming pared 1 base from V and 6 bases from J, leaving 4 bases between. The CDR3 reads CASSLWHGYTF. CDR3 DNA: TGTGCCAGCAGCTTGTGGCATGGCTACACCTTC.

This chain joins TRBV18 and TRBJ1-2, with D tentatively TRBD1 (5 bases). Looked up from germline, CDR1 is KGHSH and CDR2 is LQKENI. Trimming left V 3 bases short and J 5 bases short, with 16 bases between. This CDR3 contains 15 residues. The CDR3, as DNA: TGTGCCAGCTCACCGAACCGTGGGGCGGAGTATGGCTACACCTTC. Encoded protein: CASSPNRGAEYGYTF. The full variable domain, completed using reference TRBV18 and TRBJ1-2, is NAGVMQNPRHLVRRRGQEARLRCSPMKGHSHVYWYRQLPEEGLKFMVYLQKENIIDESGMPKERFSAEFPKEGPSILRIQQVVRGDSAAYFCASSPNRGAEYGYTFGSGTRLTVV.

For this clone: The final CDR3 position lacks the conserved phenylalanine or tryptophan, pointing to a likely read error. This sequence joins TRBV19 and TRBJ1-5; D is perhaps TRBD1 (5 bases). Trimming removed 3 bases at V and 0 bases at J, with 9 bases between. Germline-derived CDR1 and CDR2 are LNHDA and SQIVND (reference sequence). This CDR3 has 15 amino acids. CDR3 in DNA: TGTGCCAGTAGTATCCAGGGATATAGCAATCAGCCCCAGCATTCT. Its translation is CASSIQGYSNQPQHS.

The rearrangement uses TRBV5-1 and TRBJ2-7; 9 bases map to TRBD2. Germline V gene data show CDR1 as SGHRS and CDR2 as YFSETQ. The CDR3 loop spans 16 amino acids. V shed 4 bases and J 7 bases; nucleotides not matched to a gene: 15. CDR3: CASSEVLAGPAGEQYF. The CDR3 DNA sequence: TGCGCCAGCAGCGAGGTACTAGCGGGTCCCGCGGGGGAGCAGTACTTC.

There are a few counts of this clone. The rearrangement uses TRBV5-5 and TRBJ1-5; D gene uncertain. V lost 0 bases and J lost 0, with 7 bases in between. From germline, CDR1 is SGHKS and CDR2 YYEKEE (reference sequence). The CDR3 has 15 residues. The CDR3: CASSLVPYSNQPQHF. CDR3 nucleotide sequence: TGTGCCAGCAGCTTGGTGCCTTATAGCAATCAGCCCCAGCATTTT.

V and J are TRBV5-5 and TRBJ2-7; D call uncertain. Trimming pared 6 bases from V and 4 bases from J, leaving 5 bases between. The germline CDR1 and CDR2 sequences are SGHKS and YYEKEE (reference sequence). CDR3 length equals 10 residues. The DNA for the CDR3 is TGTGCCAGCACTTCTTACGAGCAGTACTTC. This gives the protein CASTSYEQYF.

This chain joins TRBV20-1 and TRBJ2-7; TRBD1 is a possible D gene (5 bases). The CDR3 covers 11 residues. Trimming pared 5 bases from V and 7 bases from J, leaving 12 bases between. Germline CDR1 DFQATT, CDR2 SNEGSKA (reference sequence). The CDR3, as DNA: TGCAGTGCTTTGGGGCTGGAAGAGCAGTACTTC. Translated: CSALGLEEQYF.

This rearrangement joins TRBV7-6 to TRBJ2-3, with 7 nucleotides matching TRBD1. Germline CDR1 and CDR2: SGHVS and FNYEAQ. With 1 base clipped from V and 0 bases from J, the junction kept 4 bases outside the gene matches. The CDR3 totals 16 residues. The CDR3 region is CASSLVGGGSTDTQYF. The CDR3 DNA reads as TGTGCCAGCAGCTTAGTAGGGGGCGGGAGCACAGATACGCAGTATTTT.

The V gene is TRBV7-2, the J gene TRBJ1-2; D not certain. Germline V gene sequence: CDR1 SGHTA, CDR2 FQGNSA. The CDR3 spans 14 residues. The V gene lost 0 bases and the J gene lost 8 bases, with 13 bases spanning the gap. The CDR3 sequence is CASSLARRVNGYTF. In DNA form, the CDR3 reads TGTGCCAGCAGCTTAGCGCGTCGGGTGAACGGCTACACCTTC.